The 2 T cell receptor beta chains in this list originate from one sample, sequenced in a study of T cell responses to AZD1222 COVID-19 vaccine. Using immunoSEQ multiplex PCR, the repertoire was profiled, and TCRdb retains in-frame clones only, with some absent. The table lists about 88,000 clones, 85% to 90% of them singletons. The sample in question was peripheral blood, obtained on day 0 of AZD1222 vaccination. Receptors were obtained from an adult in good health.

Concerning this clone: Other DNA sequences of this sample code for an identical CDR3. The CDR3 protein is CASSLQETQYF. For the CDR3, the DNA is TGCGCCAGCAGCCTCCAAGAGACCCAGTACTTC. The rearrangement joins TRBV5-1 to TRBJ2-5; D is ambiguous. Germline CDR1 is SGHRS and CDR2 is YFSETQ. The V gene lost 4 bases and the J gene lost 1 base, with 2 bases spanning the gap. The CDR3 totals 11 residues.

This chain joins TRBV7-2 and TRBJ1-3, with unresolved D. Germline V lookup: CDR1 SGHTA, CDR2 FQGNSA. V lost 1 base and J 2 bases, leaving 9 bases between the germline ends. This CDR3 spans 15 amino acids. CDR3 in DNA: TGTGCCAGCAGCTTAGGAGATGTAACTGGAAACACCATATATTTT. Translating it yields CASSLGDVTGNTIYF.